The rows below give T cell receptor beta chains drawn from one sample of a study of blood T cell repertoires in COVID-19. TCRdb's copy holds only in-frame clones and misses some; the assay was immunoSEQ multiplex PCR. The sample records approximately 85,000 clones, roughly 90% being singletons. The sequencing input was peripheral blood. The receptor set was obtained from a man aged 45-60 years with active or convalescent COVID-19. Each CDR3 is given with its conserved first and last residue. A D gene is named only where the DNA matches it firmly. Clone size is given for some rows only: seen once, a few or many times, or a class if the clone is expanded.

J,size,D,V,CDR3,DNA
TRBJ2-5,NA,NA,TRBV24-1,CATSDPGYGGQETQYF,TGTGCCACCAGTGACCCGGGGTATGGGGGGCAAGAGACCCAGTACTTC
TRBJ2-2,NA,NA,TRBV11-2,CASSLEVFAVTGELFF,TGTGCCAGCAGCTTAGAAGTTTTTGCAGTTACCGGGGAGCTGTTTTTT
TRBJ1-5,NA,NA,TRBV27,CASSLWSGNQPQHF,TGTGCCAGCAGTTTATGGTCGGGTAATCAGCCCCAGCATTTT
TRBJ2-3,NA,NA,TRBV24-1,CATFHRDTQYF,TGTGCCACCTTCCACAGAGATACGCAGTATTTT
TRBJ1-5,once,NA,TRBV12-5,CASGLSSSNQPQHF,TGTGCTAGTGGTTTGTCCTCGAGCAATCAGCCCCAGCATTTT
TRBJ2-1,NA,NA,TRBV6-5,CASCHRAGNEQFF,TGTGCCAGCTGCCACAGGGCCGGTAATGAGCAGTTCTTC
TRBJ2-7,NA,TRBD1,TRBV6-5,CASMRQGPPYEQYF,TGTGCCAGCATGCGACAGGGCCCACCCTACGAGCAGTACTTC
TRBJ2-7,NA,NA,TRBV7-2,CASSPREGGYEQYF,TGTGCCAGCAGCCCCCGGGAAGGGGGATACGAGCAGTACTTC
TRBJ2-7,few,NA,TRBV5-1,CASSLGGAVYEQYF,TGCGCCAGCAGCTTAGGAGGGGCGGTTTACGAGCAGTACTTC
TRBJ1-2,NA,TRBD1,TRBV28,CASATGQGTRGYTF,TGTGCCAGCGCCACCGGACAGGGAACAAGGGGCTACACCTTC
TRBJ2-7,NA,TRBD1,TRBV28,CASSPGQGPYEQYF,TGTGCCAGCAGTCCCGGACAGGGTCCCTACGAGCAGTACTTC
TRBJ2-7,NA,NA,TRBV5-1,CASSLEVTRLIYEQYF,TGCGCCAGCAGCTTGGAAGTGACAAGGTTGATCTACGAGCAGTACTTC
TRBJ2-7,NA,NA,TRBV11-3,CASSLSYNRIYEQYF,TGTGCCAGCAGCTTGTCATACAACCGCATCTACGAGCAGTACTTC
TRBJ1-4,NA,NA,TRBV12-5,CASGNDRRRLFF,TGTGCTAGTGGCAACGACAGACGGAGACTGTTTTTT
TRBJ1-2,few,NA,TRBV2,CASSELVQATNYGYTF,TGTGCCAGCAGTGAACTGGTTCAAGCGACTAACTATGGCTACACCTTC
TRBJ2-7,NA,TRBD2,TRBV5-5,CASSLGASGRNEQYF,TGTGCCAGCAGCTTGGGGGCTAGCGGGAGGAATGAGCAGTACTTC
TRBJ1-1,NA,NA,TRBV19,CASSTGVSEAFF,TGTGCCAGTAGTACAGGGGTGTCTGAAGCTTTCTTT
TRBJ2-6,NA,NA,TRBV11-2,CASSRTGSGANVLTF,TGTGCCAGCAGCCGCACAGGGAGTGGGGCCAACGTCCTGACTTTC
TRBJ1-4,NA,NA,TRBV19,CASSISLGQREKLFF,TGTGCCAGTAGTATATCGTTAGGACAACGTGAAAAACTGTTTTTT
TRBJ2-7,NA,NA,TRBV13,CASSRIPGNEQYF,TGTGCCAGCAGCCGAATCCCAGGGAACGAGCAGTACTTC
TRBJ2-1,NA,TRBD1,TRBV7-2,CASSLLSGQGYNEQFF,TGTGCCAGCAGCTTACTGTCCGGACAGGGGTACAATGAGCAGTTCTTC
TRBJ1-3,NA,TRBD1,TRBV15,CATSRDSQGWDTIYF,TGTGCCACCAGCAGAGACTCACAGGGGTGGGACACCATATATTTT
TRBJ2-7,NA,NA,TRBV7-9,CASSLSWTTGDEQYF,TGTGCCAGCAGCTTATCTTGGACCACGGGGGACGAGCAGTACTTC
TRBJ2-3,once,NA,TRBV6-1,CASSDGRGRSSSTDTQYF,TGTGCCAGCAGTGACGGTAGGGGCCGATCCTCTAGCACAGATACGCAGTATTTT
TRBJ2-7,NA,NA,TRBV7-8,CASSLVRGESYEQYF,TGTGCCAGCAGCTTGGTTCGCGGAGAATCCTACGAGCAGTACTTC
TRBJ2-2,NA,TRBD2,TRBV19,CASSMGLAVGTGELFF,TGTGCCAGTAGTATGGGGCTAGCGGTTGGTACCGGGGAGCTGTTTTTT
TRBJ1-1,NA,NA,TRBV7-2,CASSSKRGSEAFF,TGTGCCAGCAGCTCTAAGCGGGGTTCTGAAGCTTTCTTT
TRBJ2-2,NA,TRBD1,TRBV4-1,CASRPPGQGSTGELFF,TGCGCCAGCAGGCCCCCGGGACAGGGGTCTACCGGGGAGCTGTTTTTT
TRBJ2-1,NA,NA,TRBV28,CASSRGTNEQFF,TGTGCCAGCAGCCGGGGGACGAATGAGCAGTTCTTC
TRBJ2-1,NA,TRBD2,TRBV3-1/TRBV3-2,CASSQDLSGGPDEQFF,TGTGCCAGCAGCCAAGATCTTTCGGGAGGGCCGGATGAGCAGTTCTTC
TRBJ2-1,NA,NA,TRBV5-4,CASSLSSAFGDEQFF,TGTGCCAGCAGCTTGAGTAGCGCCTTTGGGGATGAGCAGTTCTTC
TRBJ1-1,NA,NA,TRBV25-1,CASSEWRKNTEAFF,TGTGCCAGCAGTGAATGGAGGAAGAACACTGAAGCTTTCTTT
TRBJ2-1,NA,TRBD2,TRBV6-5,CASSYSGLAASEQFF,TGTGCCAGCAGTTACTCAGGACTAGCGGCAAGCGAGCAGTTCTTC
TRBJ2-5,NA,NA,TRBV14,CASSHRMGGSGETQYF,TGTGCCAGCAGCCACCGAATGGGTGGATCAGGAGAGACCCAGTACTTC
TRBJ1-6,NA,TRBD1,TRBV6-6,CASSRGQGMGRSSPLHF,TGTGCCAGCAGCCGAGGACAGGGTATGGGTCGAAGTTCACCCCTCCACTTT
TRBJ1-5,NA,TRBD1,TRBV6-1,CASSEGTGGNQPQHF,TGTGCCAGCAGTGAAGGGACAGGGGGCAATCAGCCCCAGCATTTT
TRBJ2-7,few,NA,TRBV18,CASSPIGVSYEQYF,TGTGCCAGCTCACCAATAGGGGTCTCCTACGAGCAGTACTTC
TRBJ2-1,medium-sized,TRBD2,TRBV6-6,CASTISGGAFLNEQFF,TGTGCCAGCACTATTAGCGGGGGGGCTTTTTTGAATGAGCAGTTCTTC
TRBJ1-1,NA,NA,TRBV19,CASSIAGRGTEAFF,TGTGCCAGTAGTATTGCGGGGCGAGGCACTGAAGCTTTCTTT
TRBJ2-7,NA,TRBD1,TRBV4-1,CASSQEGFFIGTGGAEQYF,TGCGCCAGCAGCCAAGAAGGCTTTTTCATCGGGACAGGGGGCGCCGAGCAGTACTTC
TRBJ2-5,once,NA,TRBV7-9,CASSPTGSFQETQYF,TGTGCCAGCAGCCCGACAGGCTCCTTTCAAGAGACCCAGTACTTC
TRBJ1-6,NA,TRBD1,TRBV30,CAWRKRQGLTDSPLHF,TGTGCCTGGAGAAAGAGACAGGGACTCACGGACTCACCCCTCCACTTT
TRBJ2-3,NA,TRBD2,TRBV18,CASLTSGITDTQYF,TGTGCCAGCCTCACTAGCGGAATCACAGATACGCAGTATTTT
TRBJ2-7,NA,NA,TRBV27,CASSLGSGARNIQEQYF,TGTGCCAGCAGTTTAGGTTCGGGAGCTAGGAATATACAGGAGCAGTACTTC
TRBJ1-5,NA,NA,TRBV24-1,CATRARDSNQPQHF,TGTGCCACCCGAGCGAGGGATAGCAATCAGCCCCAGCATTTT
TRBJ2-1,NA,TRBD2,TRBV3-1/TRBV3-2,CASSQRAGASYNEQFF,TGTGCCAGCAGCCAACGAGCGGGAGCCTCCTACAATGAGCAGTTCTTC
TRBJ2-7,NA,TRBD1,TRBV28,CASSHGRDRGGKQYF,TGTGCCAGCAGCCACGGGAGGGACAGGGGTGGTAAGCAGTACTTC
TRBJ2-7,NA,NA,TRBV9,CASSVGPESYEQYF,TGTGCCAGCAGCGTAGGTCCAGAATCCTACGAGCAGTACTTC
TRBJ1-2,NA,NA,TRBV2,CASSADRRGGYTF,TGTGCCAGCAGTGCGGATAGAAGAGGCGGCTACACCTTC
TRBJ1-2,NA,NA,TRBV6-5,CASSYLQGNRGYTF,TGTGCCAGCAGTTACCTCCAGGGGAATCGTGGCTACACCTTC